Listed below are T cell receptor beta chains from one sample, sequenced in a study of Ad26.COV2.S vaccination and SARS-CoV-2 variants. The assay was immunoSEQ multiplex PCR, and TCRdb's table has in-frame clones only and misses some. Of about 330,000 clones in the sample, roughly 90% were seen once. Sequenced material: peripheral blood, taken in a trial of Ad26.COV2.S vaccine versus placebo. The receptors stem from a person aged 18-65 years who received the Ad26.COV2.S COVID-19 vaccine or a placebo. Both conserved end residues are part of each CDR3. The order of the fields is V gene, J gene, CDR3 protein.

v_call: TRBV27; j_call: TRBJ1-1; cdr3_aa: CASTPSGRRYNEAFF
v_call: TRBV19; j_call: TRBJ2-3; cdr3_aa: CASSPGTSEWYDTQYF
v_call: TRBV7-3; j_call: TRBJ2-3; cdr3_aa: CASSLGQGETVRDTQYF
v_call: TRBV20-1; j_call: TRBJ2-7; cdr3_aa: CSAWTAAEQYF
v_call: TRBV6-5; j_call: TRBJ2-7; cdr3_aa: CASTRTSGMYEQYF
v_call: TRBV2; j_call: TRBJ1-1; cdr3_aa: CASIRQGMNTEAFF
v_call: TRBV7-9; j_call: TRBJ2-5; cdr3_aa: CASSLGTGFSETQYF
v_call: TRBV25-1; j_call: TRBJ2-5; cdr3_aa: CARKRDRAGEETQYF
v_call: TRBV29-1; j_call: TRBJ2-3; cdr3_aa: CSGSGDITSTDTQYF
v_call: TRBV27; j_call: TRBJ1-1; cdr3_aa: CASSSVWGQINTEAFF
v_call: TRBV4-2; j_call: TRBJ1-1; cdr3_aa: CASSPGERILAFF
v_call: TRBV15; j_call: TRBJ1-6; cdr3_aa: CATSRGTGVNSPLHF
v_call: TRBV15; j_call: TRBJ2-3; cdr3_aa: CATSRDSAGSDTQYF
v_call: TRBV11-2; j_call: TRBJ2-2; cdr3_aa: CASSPTLTGELFF
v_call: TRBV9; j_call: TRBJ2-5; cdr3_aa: CASSPVGGQETQYF